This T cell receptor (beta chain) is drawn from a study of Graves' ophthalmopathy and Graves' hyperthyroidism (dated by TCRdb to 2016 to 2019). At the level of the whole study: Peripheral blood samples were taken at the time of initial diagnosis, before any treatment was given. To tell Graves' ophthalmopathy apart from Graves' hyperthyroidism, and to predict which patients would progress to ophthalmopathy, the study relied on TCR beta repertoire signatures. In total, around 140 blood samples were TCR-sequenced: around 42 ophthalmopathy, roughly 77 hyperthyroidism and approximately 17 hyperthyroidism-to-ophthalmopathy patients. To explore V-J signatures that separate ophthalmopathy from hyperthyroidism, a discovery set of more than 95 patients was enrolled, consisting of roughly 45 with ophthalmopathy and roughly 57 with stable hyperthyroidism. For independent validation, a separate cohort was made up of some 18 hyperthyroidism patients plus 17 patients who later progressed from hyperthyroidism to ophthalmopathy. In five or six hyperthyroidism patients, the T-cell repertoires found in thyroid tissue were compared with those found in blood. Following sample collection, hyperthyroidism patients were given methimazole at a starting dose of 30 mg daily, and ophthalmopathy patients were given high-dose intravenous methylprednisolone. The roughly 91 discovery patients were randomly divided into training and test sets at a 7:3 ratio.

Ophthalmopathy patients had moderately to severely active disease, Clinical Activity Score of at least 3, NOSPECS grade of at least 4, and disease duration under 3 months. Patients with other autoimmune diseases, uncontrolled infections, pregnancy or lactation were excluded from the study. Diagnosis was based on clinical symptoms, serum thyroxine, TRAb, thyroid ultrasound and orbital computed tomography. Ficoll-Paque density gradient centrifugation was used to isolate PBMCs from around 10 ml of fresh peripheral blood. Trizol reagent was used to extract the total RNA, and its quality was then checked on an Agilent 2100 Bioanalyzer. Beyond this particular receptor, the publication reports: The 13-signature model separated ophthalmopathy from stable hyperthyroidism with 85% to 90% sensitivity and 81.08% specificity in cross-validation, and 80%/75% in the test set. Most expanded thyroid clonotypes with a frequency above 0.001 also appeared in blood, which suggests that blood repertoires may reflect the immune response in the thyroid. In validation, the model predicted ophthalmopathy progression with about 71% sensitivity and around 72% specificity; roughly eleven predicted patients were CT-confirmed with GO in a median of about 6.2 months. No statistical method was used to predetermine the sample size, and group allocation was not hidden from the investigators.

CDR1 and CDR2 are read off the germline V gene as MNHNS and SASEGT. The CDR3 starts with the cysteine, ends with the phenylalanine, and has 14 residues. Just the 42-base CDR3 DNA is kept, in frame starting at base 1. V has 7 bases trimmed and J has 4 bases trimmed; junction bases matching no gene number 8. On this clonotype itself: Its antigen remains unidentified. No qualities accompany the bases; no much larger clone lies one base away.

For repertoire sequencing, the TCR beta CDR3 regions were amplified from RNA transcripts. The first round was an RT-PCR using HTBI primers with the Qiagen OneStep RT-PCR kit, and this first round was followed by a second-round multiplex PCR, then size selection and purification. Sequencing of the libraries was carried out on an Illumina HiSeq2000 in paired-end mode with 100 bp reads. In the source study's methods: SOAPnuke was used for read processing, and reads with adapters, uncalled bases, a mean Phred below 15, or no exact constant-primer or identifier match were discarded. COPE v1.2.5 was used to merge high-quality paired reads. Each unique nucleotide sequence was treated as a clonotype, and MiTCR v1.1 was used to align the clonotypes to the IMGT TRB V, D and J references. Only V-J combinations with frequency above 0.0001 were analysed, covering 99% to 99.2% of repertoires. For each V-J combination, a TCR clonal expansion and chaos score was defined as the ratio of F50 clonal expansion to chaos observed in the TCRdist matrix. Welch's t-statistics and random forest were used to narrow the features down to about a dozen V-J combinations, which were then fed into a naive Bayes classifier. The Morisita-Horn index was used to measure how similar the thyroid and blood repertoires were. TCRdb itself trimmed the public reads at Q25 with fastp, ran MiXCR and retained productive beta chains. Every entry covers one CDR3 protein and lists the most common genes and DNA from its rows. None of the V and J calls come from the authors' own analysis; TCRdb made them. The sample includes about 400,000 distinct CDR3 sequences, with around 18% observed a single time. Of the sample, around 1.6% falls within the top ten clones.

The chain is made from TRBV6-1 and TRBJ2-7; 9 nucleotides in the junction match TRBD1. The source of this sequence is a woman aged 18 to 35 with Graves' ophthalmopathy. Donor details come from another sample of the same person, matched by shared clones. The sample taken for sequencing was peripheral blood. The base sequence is TGTGCCAGCACCCGGTCTGGGACAGGGTACGAGCAGTACTTC. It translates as CASTRSGTGYEQYF.